Following are 30 T cell receptor beta chains from one sample sequenced in a study of sequential checkpoint blockade in melanoma. Clones were sequenced by immunoSEQ multiplex PCR, and TCRdb holds only the in-frame ones, with some missing. Among more than 5,000 clones listed, more than 50% were seen once. Treatment meaning: randomized to nivolumab then ipilimumab (arm A) or the reverse (arm B). This material consisted of CD8+ T cells sorted from blood (inferred from file names), taken from a patient given nivolumab and ipilimumab in sequence. The receptors originated from a human donor with melanoma.

The chain carries TRBV15 and TRBJ2-5; 16 nucleotides match TRBD2. The CDR3 length is 16 residues. With 4 bases clipped from V and 4 bases from J, the junction kept 3 bases outside the gene matches. From germline, CDR1 is LNHNV and CDR2 YYDKDF (reference sequence). The CDR3 nucleotides are TGTGCCACCAGCACGGGACTAGCGGGGGGGGGAGAGACCCAGTACTTC. Translated, it gives CATSTGLAGGGETQYF.

The V and J genes are TRBV6-6 and TRBJ2-1; 11 bases agree with TRBD2. The CDR3 is 15 residues long. The ends lost 6 bases at V and 7 bases at J; junction bases unmatched: 8. In germline, CDR1 is MNHNY, CDR2 SVGAGI (reference sequence). CDR3 protein: CASSLLAGAKNEQFF. CDR3 sequence (DNA): TGTGCCAGCAGCCTACTAGCGGGAGCTAAGAATGAGCAGTTCTTC.

This clone was recorded a few times. The V and J genes are TRBV7-9 and TRBJ2-5; tentatively, D is TRBD2 (6 bases). Germline V lookup: CDR1 SEHNR, CDR2 FQNEAQ (reference sequence). The CDR3 has 18 amino acids. Trimming left V 1 base short and J 5 bases short, with 23 bases between. The CDR3 nucleotides read TGTGCCAGCAGCTTAGGCCCCTGGGGAGGTGGGCGTACGGAGACCCAGTACTTC. This translates into CASSLGPWGGGRTETQYF.

This chain uses TRBV7-2 with TRBJ2-1; TRBD2 agrees at 8 bases. The CDR3 has 15 amino acids. Germline loops: CDR1 SGHTA, CDR2 FQGNSA. V gave up 4 bases and J gave up 3 bases; unmatched junction bases: 5. The CDR3 region is CASSSLAGIYNEQFF. The CDR3 coding sequence is TGTGCCAGCAGCTCTTTAGCGGGAATCTACAATGAGCAGTTCTTC.

This clone was recorded a few times. This chain joins TRBV11-3 and TRBJ2-1, with D possibly TRBD2 on 6 matching bases. Trimming cost V 5 bases and J 9 bases, with 17 bases left between them. CDR1 SGHNT and CDR2 YENEEA come from the germline V gene. The CDR3 covers 14 residues. The CDR3 coding sequence is TGTGCCAGCAGCCCCCCGGCGGGCGGGGCTGAGCAGTTCTTC. This sequence encodes CASSPPAGGAEQFF.

The gene calls are TRBV7-9 and TRBJ2-1, with 9 bases aligning to TRBD2. J lost 1 base, V lost 5 bases, and 6 bases had no gene match. The CDR3 has 16 residues. CDR1 SEHNR and CDR2 FQNEAQ come from the germline V gene (reference sequence). CDR3 region: CASSPRLAESYNEQFF. The CDR3 bases are TGTGCCAGCAGCCCCAGACTAGCGGAGTCCTACAATGAGCAGTTCTTC.

This clone has just a few counts. This rearrangement joins TRBV30 to TRBJ2-3; D uncertain. CDR1 is GTSNPN and CDR2 is SVGIG in the germline V gene (reference sequence). The CDR3 sequence is 16 residues long. Trimming removed 2 bases from V and 1 base from J, with 16 bases in between. DNA for the CDR3: TGTGCCTGGAGTTTTGGGCCCGCCTCAGGCACAGATACGCAGTATTTT. As protein: CAWSFGPASGTDTQYF.

This rearrangement joins TRBV2 to TRBJ1-6, with D perhaps TRBD1 (6 bases). There are 17 residues in the CDR3. V was cut by 2 bases and J by 0 bases, with 11 bases left in between. Germline-derived CDR1 and CDR2 are SNHLY and FYNNEI. CDR3 region: CASSETGLNSYNSPLHF. CDR3 DNA: TGTGCCAGCAGTGAAACAGGGTTGAACTCCTATAATTCACCCCTCCACTTT.

This clone was observed a handful of times. This chain connects TRBV29-1 to TRBJ1-1; a weak D match, TRBD1 (5 bases). Germline CDR1 and CDR2: SQVTM and ANQGSEA. The CDR3 sequence is 13 residues long. With 2 bases removed from V and 0 bases from J, the gap between germline ends came to 7 bases. CDR3 sequence reads: CSVERGMNTEAFF. The DNA of the CDR3 is TGCAGCGTTGAAAGGGGAATGAACACTGAAGCTTTCTTT.

This clone was seen more than once but under ten times. The rearrangement joins TRBV7-9 to TRBJ2-7, with D possibly matching TRBD2 (6 bases). CDR1 and CDR2 from the germline V gene are SEHNR and FQNEAQ (reference sequence). The CDR3 consists of 14 residues. Trimming took 6 bases from V and 2 from J, leaving 14 bases between them. The CDR3 DNA is TGTGCCAGCAGACCCGGCGGGACCACCTACGAGCAGTACTTC. This sequence encodes CASRPGGTTYEQYF.

About this clone: One end of the junction does not line up with germline, which may come from a read error. The sample carries other DNA sequences with the same CDR3. This chain uses TRBV7-7 with TRBJ2-1; D not certain. Germline CDR1 SSHAT, CDR2 FNYEAQ (reference sequence). The CDR3 totals 15 residues. CDR3 region: CASSLEPSSYNEQFF. The CDR3 DNA reads as TGTGCTAGCAGCCTAGAGCCTAGCTCCTACAATGAGCAGTTCTTC.

This clone was observed a few times. The J gene is TRBJ1-2, the V gene TRBV5-6, with a weak D call TRBD1 (6 bases). The germline V and J ends were trimmed by 4 bases and 2 bases, with 15 bases remaining between them. Germline CDR1 is SGHDT and CDR2 is YYEEEE. The CDR3 has 15 amino acids. The CDR3 DNA follows: TGTGCCAGCAGCGGGGGCTGGCAGGCGAACTATGGCTACACCTTC. Translated, it gives CASSGGWQANYGYTF.

In DNA, the CDR3 is TGCGCCAGCAGTCCGGGACAGGAGAACACTGAAGCTTTCTTT. This encodes CASSPGQENTEAFF. V is TRBV5-1 and J is TRBJ1-1, with 8 bases that match TRBD1. The J segment lost 1 base and the V segment lost 5 bases, leaving 4 bases of the junction unmatched. Germline lookup yields CDR1 SGHRS and CDR2 YFSETQ. This CDR3 spans 14 amino acids.

This chain joins TRBV11-2 and TRBJ1-1; no clear D gene. The ends were cut back, 5 bases at V and 7 bases at J, with 20 bases in the middle. This CDR3 spans 15 amino acids. From germline, CDR1 is SGHAT and CDR2 FQNNGV. The chain's CDR3 is CASSPLGGIGDEAFF. The CDR3 DNA sequence: TGTGCCAGCAGCCCCTTGGGAGGGATCGGGGATGAAGCTTTCTTT. Supplemented by reference TRBV11-2 and TRBJ1-1, the full variable domain reads EAGVAQSPRYKIIEKRQSVAFWCNPISGHATLYWYQQILGQGPKLLIQFQNNGVVDDSQLPKDRFSAERLKGVDSTLKIQPAKLEDSAVYLCASSPLGGIGDEAFFGQGTRLTVV.

This chain links TRBV7-3 with TRBJ2-3, with 12 positions matching TRBD1. J was trimmed by 4 bases and V by 4 bases; bases with no gene match: 3. Germline assignment: CDR1 SGHTA and CDR2 FQGTGA. The CDR3 spans 15 residues. The CDR3 loop reads CASSSGTGGPDTQYF. The CDR3, as DNA: TGTGCCAGCAGCTCGGGGACAGGGGGCCCAGATACGCAGTATTTT.

The sample holds a few counts of this clone. The chain employs TRBV9 and TRBJ1-2; tentative D call: TRBD1 (5 bases). The CDR3 spans 14 residues. The V gene lost 4 bases and the J gene lost 4 bases, with 14 bases spanning the gap. CDR1 is SGDLS, CDR2 YYNGEE, per germline. The CDR3 region is CASSPQGASYGYTF. Here the CDR3 DNA reads TGTGCCAGCAGCCCTCAGGGCGCCAGCTATGGCTACACCTTC.

The chain carries TRBV7-6 and TRBJ2-3; D not resolved. The V and J ends lost 5 bases and 3 bases respectively, with 12 bases between them. Germline V gene data show CDR1 as SGHVS and CDR2 as FNYEAQ. This CDR3 is 14 amino acids long. CDR3 loop: CASSPPSETDTQYF. The CDR3 region has the DNA TGTGCCAGCAGCCCCCCCAGTGAAACAGATACGCAGTATTTT.

This clone has only a few counts. This CDR3 reads CSVYQGHEQYF. The DNA for the CDR3 is TGCAGCGTATATCAGGGACACGAGCAGTACTTC. The chain employs TRBV29-1 and TRBJ2-5; the D gene could be TRBD1 or TRBD2 (5 bases each). With the DNA end fitting TRBJ2-7 better, the J assignment may be wrong. CDR1 and CDR2 (germline): SQVTM, ANQGSEA. The CDR3 is made up of 11 amino acids.

The V call is TRBV9, the J call TRBJ2-1; 8 positions match TRBD2. The CDR3 runs 16 residues. J was trimmed by 6 bases and V by 0 bases; bases with no gene match: 8. Germline CDR1 reads SGDLS; CDR2 reads YYNGEE. CDR3 residues: CASSVGAGRGGNEQFF. In nucleotides, the CDR3 is TGTGCCAGCAGCGTAGGGGCGGGACGGGGGGGCAATGAGCAGTTCTTC.

The rearrangement links TRBV5-1 to TRBJ1-1; TRBD1 is a possible D gene (5 bases). This CDR3 spans 16 amino acids. The V gene's germline CDR1 is SGHRS and CDR2 YFSETQ. V was shortened by 2 bases and J by 1 base, with 15 bases between the two germline ends. The CDR3 DNA follows: TGCGCCAGCAGCTTTAATGAGTTCCAGGGGAACACTGAAGCTTTCTTT. This codes for CASSFNEFQGNTEAFF.

The chain links TRBV27 to TRBJ2-5; 16 bases are shared with TRBD2. The J call could be wrong; TRBJ2-7 is a better fit for the DNA end. The CDR3 has 16 amino acids. The germline V gene has CDR1 MNHEY and CDR2 SMNVEV (reference sequence). The CDR3 nucleotides read TGTGCCAGCAGTGGGACTAGCGGGAGGGGTACCTACGAGCAGTACTTC. Protein sequence: CASSGTSGRGTYEQYF.

This clone was seen more than once but under ten times. This chain links TRBV19 with TRBJ1-3; D possibly corresponds to TRBD1 (6 bases). Germline V lookup: CDR1 LNHDA, CDR2 SQIVND (reference sequence). CDR3 length: 14 amino acids. Trimming took 5 bases from V and 3 from J, leaving 11 bases between them. The CDR3 coding sequence is TGTGCCAGTAGTCTACAGGGTTTTGGAAACACCATATATTTT. Encoded protein: CASSLQGFGNTIYF.

The chain recombines TRBV7-3 with TRBJ2-2, with 13 bases matching TRBD2. Germline trimming cut 5 bases from V and 6 bases from J; bases unmatched to any gene: 9. Per the germline V gene, CDR1 is SGHTA and CDR2 is FQGTGA. The CDR3 totals 17 residues. The CDR3 coding sequence is TGTGCCAGCAGCCCGATGGGACTAGCGGGGAGGTCCGGGGAGCTGTTTTTT. Encoded protein: CASSPMGLAGRSGELFF.

This clone was observed a few times. CDR3 nucleotides: TGCGCCAGCAGCGGACTAGCGGAGAACACCGGGGAGCTGTTTTTT. Translating gives CASSGLAENTGELFF. V usage is TRBV4-1 and J usage is TRBJ2-2; 10 bases fit TRBD2. CDR1 is MGHRA, CDR2 YSYEKL, per germline. This CDR3 has 15 residues. V lost 5 bases and J lost 1; bases outside the gene matches: 1.

The genes are TRBV4-1 and TRBJ1-2; D is ambiguous. Germline CDR1 reads MGHRA; CDR2 reads YSYEKL. This CDR3 has 14 residues. V was clipped by 0 bases and J by 6 bases, with 11 bases between them. In DNA form, the CDR3 reads TGCGCCAGCAGCCAAGATATCGGTTACGATGGCTACACCTTC. It specifies CASSQDIGYDGYTF.

This clone was recorded a few times. The chain has TRBV9 and TRBJ2-6, with TRBD1 matching over 8 bases. The CDR3 runs to 19 residues. Germline CDR1 reads SGDLS; CDR2 reads YYNGEE. J gave up 3 bases and V 4 bases, and 15 bases lay outside the gene matches. The CDR3 nucleotides read TGTGCCAGCAGCACTCAGACAGGGGAAGGTAGAGATGGGGCCAACGTCCTGACTTTC. It translates to CASSTQTGEGRDGANVLTF.

The chain recombines TRBV19 with TRBJ2-7; 8 bases match TRBD1. This CDR3 has 14 amino acids. Per the germline V gene, CDR1 is LNHDA and CDR2 is SQIVND (reference sequence). With 4 bases clipped from V and 3 bases from J, the junction kept 5 bases outside the gene matches. The CDR3 region is CASSTTGDHYEQYF. The CDR3 DNA reads TGTGCCAGTAGTACGACAGGGGACCACTACGAGCAGTACTTC.

This chain links TRBV7-3 with TRBJ2-7; D gene ambiguous. This CDR3 is 14 amino acids long. The V and J ends lost 2 bases and 6 bases respectively, with 14 bases between them. Germline V lookup: CDR1 SGHTA, CDR2 FQGTGA. DNA for the CDR3: TGTGCCAGCAGCTTAGGAGTCCCACCCTCCGAGCAGTACTTC. Protein product: CASSLGVPPSEQYF.

This clone has more than one count but fewer than ten. The chain joins TRBV6-6 to TRBJ2-7, with D perhaps matching TRBD1 (5 bases). Trimming removed 6 bases at V and 3 bases at J, with 9 bases between. CDR3 length: 12 residues. Germline CDR1 reads MNHNY; CDR2 reads SVGAGI (reference sequence). Written as DNA, the CDR3 is TGTGCCAGCAGCTCGACAGTCTACGAGCAGTACTTC. Translated, it gives CASSSTVYEQYF.

This clone turned up a few times. This chain uses TRBV7-8 with TRBJ2-7; 8 nucleotides line up with TRBD1. The CDR3 contains 15 residues. Per germline, CDR1 SGHVS and CDR2 FQNEAQ. Germline trimming cut 5 bases from V and 2 bases from J; bases unmatched to any gene: 8. In DNA form, the CDR3 reads TGTGCCAGCAGCCCCCCCGGGACAGGACCCTACGAGCAGTACTTC. This encodes CASSPPGTGPYEQYF.